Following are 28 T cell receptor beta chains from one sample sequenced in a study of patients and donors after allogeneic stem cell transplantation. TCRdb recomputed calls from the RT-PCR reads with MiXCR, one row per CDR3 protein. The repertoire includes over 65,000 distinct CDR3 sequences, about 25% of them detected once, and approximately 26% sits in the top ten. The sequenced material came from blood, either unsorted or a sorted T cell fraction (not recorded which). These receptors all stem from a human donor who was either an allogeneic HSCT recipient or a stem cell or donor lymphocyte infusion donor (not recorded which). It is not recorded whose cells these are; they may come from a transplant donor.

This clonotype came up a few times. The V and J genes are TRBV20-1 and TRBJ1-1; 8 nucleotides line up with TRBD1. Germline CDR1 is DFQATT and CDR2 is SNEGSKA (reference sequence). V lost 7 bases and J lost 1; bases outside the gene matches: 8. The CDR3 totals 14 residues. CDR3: CSGLQGVRNTEAFF. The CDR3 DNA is TGCAGTGGGCTACAGGGGGTTAGGAACACTGAAGCTTTCTTT.

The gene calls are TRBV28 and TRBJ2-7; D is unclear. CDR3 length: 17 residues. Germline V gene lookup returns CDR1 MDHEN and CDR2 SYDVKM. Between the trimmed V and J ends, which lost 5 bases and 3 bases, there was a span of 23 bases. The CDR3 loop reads CASSPIRTAFLDYEQYF. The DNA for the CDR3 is TGTGCCAGCAGTCCCATCCGGACGGCATTTTTAGACTACGAGCAGTACTTC. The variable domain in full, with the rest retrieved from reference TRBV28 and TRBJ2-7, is DVKVTQSSRYLVKRTGEKVFLECVQDMDHENMFWYRQDPGLGLRLIYFSYDVKMKEKGDIPEGYSVSREKKERFSLILESASTNQTSMYLCASSPIRTAFLDYEQYFGPGTRLTVT.

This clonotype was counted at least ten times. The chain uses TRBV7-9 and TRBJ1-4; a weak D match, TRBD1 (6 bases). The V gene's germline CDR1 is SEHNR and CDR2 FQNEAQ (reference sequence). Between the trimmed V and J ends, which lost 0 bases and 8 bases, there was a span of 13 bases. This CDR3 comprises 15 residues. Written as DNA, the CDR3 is TGTGCCAGCAGCTTAGCAACAGGGTGGATGGAAAAACTGTTTTTT. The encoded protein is CASSLATGWMEKLFF.

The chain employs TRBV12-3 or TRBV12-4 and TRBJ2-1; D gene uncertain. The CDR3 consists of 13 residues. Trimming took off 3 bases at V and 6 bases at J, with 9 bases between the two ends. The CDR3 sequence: CASSFGHTNEQFF. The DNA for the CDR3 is TGTGCCAGCAGTTTTGGGCATACCAATGAGCAGTTCTTC.

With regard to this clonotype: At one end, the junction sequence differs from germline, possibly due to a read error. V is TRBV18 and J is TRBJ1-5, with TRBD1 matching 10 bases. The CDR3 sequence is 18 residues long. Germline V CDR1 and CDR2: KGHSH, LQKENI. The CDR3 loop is CASSPLAGTGDSNQTQHF. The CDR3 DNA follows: TGTGCCAGCTCTCCTCTTGCCGGGACAGGGGATAGCAATCAGACCCAGCATTTT.

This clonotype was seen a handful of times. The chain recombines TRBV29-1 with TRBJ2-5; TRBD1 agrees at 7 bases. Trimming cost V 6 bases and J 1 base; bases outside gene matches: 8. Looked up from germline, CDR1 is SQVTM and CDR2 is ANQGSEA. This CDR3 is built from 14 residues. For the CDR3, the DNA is TGCAGCGTGGGGGCACAGGGGACCCAAGAGACCCAGTACTTC. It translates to CSVGAQGTQETQYF.

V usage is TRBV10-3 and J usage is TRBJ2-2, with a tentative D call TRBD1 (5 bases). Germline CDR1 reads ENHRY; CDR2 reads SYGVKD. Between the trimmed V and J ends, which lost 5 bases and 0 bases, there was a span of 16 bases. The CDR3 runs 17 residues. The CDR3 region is CAISPTGPLPNTGELFF. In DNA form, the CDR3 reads TGTGCCATCAGTCCTACAGGACCACTACCGAACACCGGGGAGCTGTTTTTT.

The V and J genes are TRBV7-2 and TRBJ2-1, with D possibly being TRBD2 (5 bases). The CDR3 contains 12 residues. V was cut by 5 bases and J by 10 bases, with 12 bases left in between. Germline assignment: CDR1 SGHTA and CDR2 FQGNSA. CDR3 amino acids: CASSHESGEQFF. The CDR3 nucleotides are TGTGCCAGCAGCCACGAGTCGGGGGAGCAGTTCTTC.

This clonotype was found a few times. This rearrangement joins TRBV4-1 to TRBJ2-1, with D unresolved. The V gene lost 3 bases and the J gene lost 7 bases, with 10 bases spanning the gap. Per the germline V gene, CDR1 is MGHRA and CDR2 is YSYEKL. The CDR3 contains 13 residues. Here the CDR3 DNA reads TGCGCCAGCAGCCACTCGGGTGGGAATGAGCAGTTCTTC. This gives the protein CASSHSGGNEQFF.

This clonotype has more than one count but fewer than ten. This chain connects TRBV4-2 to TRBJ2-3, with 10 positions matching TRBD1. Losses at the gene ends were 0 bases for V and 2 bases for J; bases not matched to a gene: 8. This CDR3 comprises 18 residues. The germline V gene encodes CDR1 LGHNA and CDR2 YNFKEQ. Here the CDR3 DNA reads TGTGCCAGCAGCCAAGATCCACGGACAGGGGGAGTCACAGATACGCAGTATTTT. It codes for CASSQDPRTGGVTDTQYF.

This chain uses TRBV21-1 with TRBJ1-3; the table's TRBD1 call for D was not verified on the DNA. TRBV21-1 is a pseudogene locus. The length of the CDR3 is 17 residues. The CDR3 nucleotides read TGTGCCAGCACCCGATTGGGACGAGGAGTCGCTGGAAACACCATATATTTT. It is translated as CASTRLGRGVAGNTIYF.

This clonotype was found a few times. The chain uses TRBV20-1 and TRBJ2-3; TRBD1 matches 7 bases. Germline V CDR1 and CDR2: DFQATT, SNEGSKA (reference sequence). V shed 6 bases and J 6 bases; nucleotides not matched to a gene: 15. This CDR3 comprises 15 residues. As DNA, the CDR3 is TGCAGTGCAAAGGGTCGACCAGGGGGTGCGGATACGCAGTATTTT. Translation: CSAKGRPGGADTQYF.

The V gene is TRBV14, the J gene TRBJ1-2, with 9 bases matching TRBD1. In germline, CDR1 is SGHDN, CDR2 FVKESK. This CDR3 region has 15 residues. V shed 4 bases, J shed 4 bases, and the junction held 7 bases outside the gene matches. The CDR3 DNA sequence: TGTGCCAGCAGCCGACGGACAGGGGACGTCTATGGCTACACCTTC. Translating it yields CASSRRTGDVYGYTF.

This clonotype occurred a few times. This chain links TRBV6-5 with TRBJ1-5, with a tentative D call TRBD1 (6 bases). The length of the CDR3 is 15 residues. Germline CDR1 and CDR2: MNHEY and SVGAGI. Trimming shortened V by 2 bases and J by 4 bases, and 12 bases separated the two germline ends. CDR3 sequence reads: CASSYGPGDNQPQHF. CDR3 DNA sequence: TGTGCCAGCAGTTACGGGCCAGGGGATAATCAGCCCCAGCATTTT.

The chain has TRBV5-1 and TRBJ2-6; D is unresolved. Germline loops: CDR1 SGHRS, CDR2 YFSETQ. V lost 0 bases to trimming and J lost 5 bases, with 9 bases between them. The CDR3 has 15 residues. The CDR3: CASSLGQHRANVLTF. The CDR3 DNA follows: TGCGCCAGCAGCTTGGGTCAGCATCGGGCCAACGTCCTGACTTTC.

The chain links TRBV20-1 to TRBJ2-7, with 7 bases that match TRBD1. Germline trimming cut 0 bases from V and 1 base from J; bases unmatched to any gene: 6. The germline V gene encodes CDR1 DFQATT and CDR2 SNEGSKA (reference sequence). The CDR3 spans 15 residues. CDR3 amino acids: CSARDPQGVSYEQYF. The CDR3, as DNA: TGCAGTGCTAGAGATCCCCAGGGGGTATCCTACGAGCAGTACTTC.

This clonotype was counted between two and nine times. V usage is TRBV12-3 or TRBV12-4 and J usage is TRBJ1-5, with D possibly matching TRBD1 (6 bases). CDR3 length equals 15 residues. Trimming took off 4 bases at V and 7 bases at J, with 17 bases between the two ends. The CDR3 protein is CASSSFQGFGQPQHF. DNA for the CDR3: TGTGCCAGCAGTTCCTTTCAGGGGTTCGGGCAGCCCCAGCATTTT.

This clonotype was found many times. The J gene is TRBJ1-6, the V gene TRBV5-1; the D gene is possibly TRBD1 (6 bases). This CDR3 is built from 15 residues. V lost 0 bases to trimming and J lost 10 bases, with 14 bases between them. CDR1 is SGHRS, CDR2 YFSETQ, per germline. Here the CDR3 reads CASSLGGQRRSPLHF. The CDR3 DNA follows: TGCGCCAGCAGCTTGGGGGGACAACGCAGGTCACCCCTCCACTTT.

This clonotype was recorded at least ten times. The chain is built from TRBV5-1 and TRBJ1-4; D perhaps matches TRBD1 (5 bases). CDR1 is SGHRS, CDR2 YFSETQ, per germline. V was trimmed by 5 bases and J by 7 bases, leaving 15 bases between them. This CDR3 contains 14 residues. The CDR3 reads CASRTAPFSEKLFF. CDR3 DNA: TGCGCCAGCAGGACAGCGCCTTTTAGTGAAAAACTGTTTTTT.

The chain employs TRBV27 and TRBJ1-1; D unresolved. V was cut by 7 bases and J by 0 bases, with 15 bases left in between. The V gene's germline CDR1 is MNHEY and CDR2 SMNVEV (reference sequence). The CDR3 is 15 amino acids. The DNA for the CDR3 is TGTGCCAGCACGCGACACCCCCGCATGAACACTGAAGCTTTCTTT. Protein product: CASTRHPRMNTEAFF.

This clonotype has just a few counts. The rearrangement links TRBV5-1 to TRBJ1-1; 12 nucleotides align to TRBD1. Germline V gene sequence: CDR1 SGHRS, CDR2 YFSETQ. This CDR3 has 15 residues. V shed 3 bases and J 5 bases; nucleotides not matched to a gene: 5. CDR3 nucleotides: TGCGCCAGCAGCTCCTGGGACAGGGGGCGAACTGAAGCTTTCTTT. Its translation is CASSSWDRGRTEAFF.

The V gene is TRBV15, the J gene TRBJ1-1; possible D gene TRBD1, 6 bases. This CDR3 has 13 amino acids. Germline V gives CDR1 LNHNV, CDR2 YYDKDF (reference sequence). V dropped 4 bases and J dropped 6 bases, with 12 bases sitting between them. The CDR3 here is CATSTDSGAEAFF. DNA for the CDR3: TGTGCCACCAGCACGGACAGCGGCGCTGAAGCTTTCTTT.

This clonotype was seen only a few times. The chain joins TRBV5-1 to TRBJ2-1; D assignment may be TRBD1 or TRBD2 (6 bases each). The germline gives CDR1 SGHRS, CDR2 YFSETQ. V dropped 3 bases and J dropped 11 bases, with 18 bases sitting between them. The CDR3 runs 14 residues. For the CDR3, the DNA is TGCGCCAGCAGCTCCTTAGGTGGGGGGCACAAGCAGTTCTTC. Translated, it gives CASSSLGGGHKQFF.

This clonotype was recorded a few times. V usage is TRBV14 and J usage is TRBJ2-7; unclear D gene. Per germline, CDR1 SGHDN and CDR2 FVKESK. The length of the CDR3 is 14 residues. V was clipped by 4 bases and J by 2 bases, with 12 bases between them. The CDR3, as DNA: TGTGCCAGCAGCCCGGACCTAACGGCCTACGAGCAGTACTTC. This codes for CASSPDLTAYEQYF.

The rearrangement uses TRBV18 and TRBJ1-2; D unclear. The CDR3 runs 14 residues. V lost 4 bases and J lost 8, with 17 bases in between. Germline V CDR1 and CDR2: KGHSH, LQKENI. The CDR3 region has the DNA TGTGCCAGCTCACAGGGTATCCTAGCGTCGGGCTACACCTTC. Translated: CASSQGILASGYTF.

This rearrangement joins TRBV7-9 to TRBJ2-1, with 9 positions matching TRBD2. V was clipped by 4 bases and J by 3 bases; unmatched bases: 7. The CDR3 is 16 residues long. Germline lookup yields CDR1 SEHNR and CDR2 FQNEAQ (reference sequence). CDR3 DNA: TGTGCCAGCAGCTCCCTTAGCGGGGGATTCTACAATGAGCAGTTCTTC. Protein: CASSSLSGGFYNEQFF. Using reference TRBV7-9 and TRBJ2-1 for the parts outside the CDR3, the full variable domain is DTGVSQNPRHKITKRGQNVTFRCDPISEHNRLYWYRQTLGQGPEFLTYFQNEAQLEKSRLLSDRFSAERPKGSFSTLEIQRTEQGDSAMYLCASSSLSGGFYNEQFFGPGTRLTVL.

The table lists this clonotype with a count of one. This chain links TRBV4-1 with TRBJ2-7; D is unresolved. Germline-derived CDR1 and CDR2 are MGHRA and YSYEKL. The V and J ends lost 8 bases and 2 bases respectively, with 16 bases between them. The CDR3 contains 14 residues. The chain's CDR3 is CASSRSGSAYEQYF. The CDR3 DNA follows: TGCGCCAGCTCTCGATCGGGCAGCGCCTACGAGCAGTACTTC.

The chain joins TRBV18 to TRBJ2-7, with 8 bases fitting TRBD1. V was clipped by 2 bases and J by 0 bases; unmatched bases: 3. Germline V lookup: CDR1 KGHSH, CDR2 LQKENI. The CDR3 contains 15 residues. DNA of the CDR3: TGTGCCAGCTCACCAGGACAGGGCGCCTCCTACGAGCAGTACTTC. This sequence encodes CASSPGQGASYEQYF.